This TCR beta chain was captured by sequencing in a study of identifying expanded T cells in peripheral blood (dated by TCRdb to about 2019). Some background on the complete study: Technical replicates were generated by sequencing separate aliquots of the same genomic DNA pool, and four replicates were compared pairwise. Study-wide conclusions, independent of this receptor: The authors expected that over much longer intervals, such as months to years, biological variance in healthy repertoires might increase even further. In all healthy donors, the variance in clone template counts between samples taken about 14 days apart rose significantly as total template count increased. Both the number of clones called differentially abundant and the false-positive rate were significantly reduced by the beta-binomial model across all healthy-donor time intervals. The binomial model flagged around 1.3 differentially abundant clones between technical replicates, compared with about 17 over about two weeks and 19 to 20 over about four weeks.

Concerning this clone itself: This clone's antigen is unknown. No base quality values were provided; no much bigger clone lies one nucleotide off.

TCRbeta CDR3 regions were profiled with the immunoSEQ Assay using bias-controlled multiplex PCR amplification of genomic DNA. The study's own analysis went as follows. To quantify the absolute abundance of each unique TCRbeta CDR3 region, the sequences were collapsed and filtered. Two models were used to test differential abundance: a binomial model (Fisher-equivalent) and a beta-binomial model that adds time-dependent variance fitted from healthy donors. Clones with fewer than 5 combined templates were excluded, and clones with Benjamini-Hochberg FDR below 0.01 were called differentially abundant. In the beta-binomial model, variance was expressed as a function of the total template count across the two samples, in the form v = (b*log(k)+a)^2. TCRdb took over this immuneACCESS table, retaining in-frame rearrangements with V and J assigned. Such tables are incomplete; in checked studies, under half of the missing clones stem from an unresolved V gene, and the remainder is unexplained. The V and J calls and clone size are taken from that table; D and trimming were inferred from the DNA. Here the sample has more than 75,000 clones; 88% occur a single time. Approximately 3.9% of the sample belongs to the ten largest clones.

No immune events, such as infections, were documented for the healthy donors during the collection period. Blood repertoires from healthy donors were used as a training cohort for calibrating time-dependent variance in a beta-binomial model of differential abundance of T-cell clones. There were roughly 10 healthy donors in the training cohort, of whom 3 were female and 7 were male. An age range of roughly 25 to 65 years, with an average of about 45 years, was recorded for the donors. Whole blood from each healthy donor was obtained from a commercial supplier and was collected at three time points 2 to 3 weeks apart. For immunosequencing, genomic DNA was extracted from unsorted whole blood. The CDR3 covers 15 residues, taking in both the cysteine and the phenylalanine. Only the CDR3 portion is preserved as DNA: 45 bases, with reading frame beginning at the first base. V was cut back by 3 bases and J by 4 bases, leaving a gap of 15 bases between them. CDR1 and CDR2, looked up from the germline V gene (reference sequence), are LNHDA and SQIVND.

The clonotype comes from a person aged 18 to 75 in good health. Sample: blood. The chain couples TRBV19 to TRBJ2-5; the best D guess is TRBD2, with 6 bases matching. In nucleotides, the sequence is TGTGCCAGTAGTATCCGTCGGGAGCGACGAGAGACCCAGTACTTC. This is translated as CASSIRRERRETQYF.